Included here is one T cell receptor beta chain sequence, with context. The antigen remains undetermined. This entry comes from a study of regulatory T cells in long-lasting Graves disease. Overall study findings and caveats: TRBV28, TRBJ1-2 and TRBJ2-5 emerged as the favored segments in persistent disease. Newly diagnosed Graves' patients exceeded persistent ones in TCR diversity. New patients shared fewer public clonotypes (966) than persistent patients did (roughly 2,500).

Construction of TCR beta libraries relied on iRepertoire HTBI primers and on Arm-PCR targeting CDR3 regions. One entry per CDR3 protein, called by TCRdb with MiXCR from the multiplex PCR reads. The sample consists of 700,000 or so distinct CDR3 sequences, around 30% of them appearing once. Time point given: persistent/refractory GD, antithyroid drugs over 5 years with positive TRAb. PBMC-extracted RNA yielded the TCR library. Guidelines of the American Thyroid Association were used to diagnose Graves' disease. This CDR3 contains 14 residues. Germline V gene lookup returns CDR1 DFQATT and CDR2 SNEGSKA (reference sequence). V lost 0 bases and J 9 bases, leaving 12 bases between the germline ends.

This clonotype was obtained from a female donor with Graves disease. The chain has TRBV20-1 and TRBJ1-6; D uncertain. Sequencing used peripheral blood mononuclear cells (PBMCs), obtained when the disease was refractory, from a patient treated with antithyroid drugs. This CDR3 is CSARDWGQGSPLHF. CDR3 coding DNA: TGCAGTGCTAGAGATTGGGGTCAAGGTTCACCCCTCCACTTT.